Sequencing of this TCR beta chain was carried out in a study of CD8+ T cells in alopecia areata. cDNA serving as the sequencing template came from extracted, reverse transcribed RNA. The data were produced by immunoSEQ multiplex PCR, yet TCRdb's version contains in-frame clones alone and is incomplete. The sample includes 90,000 to 120,000 clones, around 83% of them seen just once. On this clone itself: The antigen remains unidentified.

Treatment specified: oral pan-JAK inhibitor, 5-10 mg twice daily. The CDR3 is made up of 16 amino acids. Looked up from germline, CDR1 is LGHNA and CDR2 is YNFKEQ. V lost 0 bases and J lost 10; bases outside the gene matches: 10. General study points: Higher clonality and more expanded CD8+ clones appeared in lesional than normal scalp.

This sequence joins TRBV4-2 and TRBJ2-4; 9 bases are shared with TRBD2. The sequencing used CD8+ T cells sorted from blood, collected at week 24, from a patient treated with tofacitinib. The clonotype was recovered from a human donor with alopecia areata. Written as DNA, the CDR3 is TGTGCCAGCAGCCAAGAGAGTAATAGCGGGGGATGGATTCAGTACTTC. It codes for CASSQESNSGGWIQYF.